The 10 T cell receptor beta chains presented below share a single source sample, sequenced in a study of cytomegalovirus exposure and HLA in healthy donors (dated by TCRdb to about 2017). The library was produced with the immunoSEQ multiplex PCR assay. A mixture of 60 forward primers for TCR Vbeta segments and 13 reverse primers for TCR Jbeta segments was used in the multiplex PCR. This is the immuneACCESS table as TCRdb keeps it, with only in-frame sequences that have V and J called. A part of the clones is gone; compared with another copy, unresolved V genes explain less than half, and the rest is unexplained. This sample is represented by roughly 150,000 clones; about 85% of them were singletons. Approximately 2.5% of the sample rests with the top ten. The source material was PBMCs. The receptor source for this set is a man between 25 and 39 years old in good health and CMV-seropositive.

J is TRBJ1-5 and V is TRBV18, with D tentatively TRBD1 (5 bases). CDR1 is KGHSH and CDR2 is LQKENI in the germline V gene. The germline V and J ends were trimmed by 6 bases and 4 bases, with 10 bases remaining between them. This CDR3 region has 13 residues. The CDR3 coding sequence is TGTGCCAGCTCCCGGGGGGAAAATCAGCCCCAGCATTTT. Translated: CASSRGENQPQHF.

The chain carries TRBV2 and TRBJ1-5; D possibly corresponds to TRBD1 (5 bases). The CDR3 totals 13 residues. Germline V gene data show CDR1 as SNHLY and CDR2 as FYNNEI. Trimming shortened V by 2 bases and J by 11 bases, and 13 bases separated the two germline ends. CDR3 bases: TGTGCCAGCAGTGAAAAGGGACTGGCAGCCCAGCATTTT. The encoded protein is CASSEKGLAAQHF.

The chain is built from TRBV7-9 and TRBJ2-3; no definite D call. Germline V gene lookup returns CDR1 SEHNR and CDR2 FQNEAQ (reference sequence). This CDR3 has 14 amino acids. Trimming took off 4 bases at V and 4 bases at J, with 12 bases between the two ends. CDR3 nucleotides: TGTGCCAGCAGCTCCCGGCTAGAGGCAGATACGCAGTATTTT. Encoded protein: CASSSRLEADTQYF. The variable domain in full, with the rest retrieved from reference TRBV7-9 and TRBJ2-3, is DTGVSQNPRHKITKRGQNVTFRCDPISEHNRLYWYRQTLGQGPEFLTYFQNEAQLEKSRLLSDRFSAERPKGSFSTLEIQRTEQGDSAMYLCASSSRLEADTQYFGPGTRLTVL.

V usage is TRBV21-1 and J usage is TRBJ2-7; the table gives TRBD2 as D, unverified against the DNA. TRBV21-1 is termed a pseudogene. CDR3 length: 15 amino acids. CDR3 protein: CASSSRTSGRTEQYV. The CDR3 DNA reads as TGTGCCAGCAGCTCTAGGACTAGCGGGAGGACCGAGCAGTACGTC.

The V call is TRBV9, the J call TRBJ2-3, with TRBD1 as a possible D gene (5 bases). The germline CDR1 and CDR2 sequences are SGDLS and YYNGEE. Deletions cut 2 bases from V and 3 bases from J, with 10 bases between. The CDR3 has 14 amino acids. The CDR3 region is CASSVGRATDTQYF. The CDR3 DNA follows: TGTGCCAGCAGCGTGGGCAGGGCAACAGATACGCAGTATTTT. Full variable domain (outside the CDR3, taken from reference TRBV9 and TRBJ2-3): DSGVTQTPKHLITATGQRVTLRCSPRSGDLSVYWYQQSLDQGLQFLIQYYNGEERAKGNILERFSAQQFPDLHSELNLSSLELGDSALYFCASSVGRATDTQYFGPGTRLTVL.

This chain connects TRBV19 to TRBJ1-5, with D possibly TRBD1 on 5 matching bases. Trimming removed 0 bases at V and 4 bases at J, with 16 bases between. Per germline, CDR1 LNHDA and CDR2 SQIVND (reference sequence). There are 17 residues in the CDR3. As DNA, the CDR3 is TGTGCCAGTAGTATAGAAAACAGGAGGAGGGGTAATCAGCCCCAGCATTTT. Translating gives CASSIENRRRGNQPQHF.

The genes are TRBV29-1 and TRBJ2-1; D gene ambiguous. The CDR3 totals 16 residues. V lost 0 bases and J lost 0, with 12 bases in between. The V gene's germline CDR1 is SQVTM and CDR2 ANQGSEA. For the CDR3, the DNA is TGCAGCGTTGAAGATAACGAGGCGAGCTCCTACAATGAGCAGTTCTTC. This gives the protein CSVEDNEASSYNEQFF.

The chain employs TRBV13 and TRBJ2-3; 7 bases are a match to TRBD2. Losses at the gene ends were 7 bases for V and 0 bases for J; bases not matched to a gene: 10. Germline CDR1 is PRHDT and CDR2 is FYEKMQ (reference sequence). The CDR3 has 16 amino acids. CDR3 bases: TGTGCCAGCATCCCGGCCGGACTAGAGAGCACAGATACGCAGTATTTT. It encodes CASIPAGLESTDTQYF.

This chain uses TRBV4-1 with TRBJ2-7, with D possibly matching TRBD1 (6 bases). The V gene lost 3 bases and the J gene lost 0 bases, with 21 bases spanning the gap. The CDR3 is made up of 18 amino acids. Germline V lookup: CDR1 MGHRA, CDR2 YSYEKL. CDR3 region: CASSQGHRQPLYSYEQYF. CDR3 in DNA: TGCGCCAGCAGCCAGGGACACAGGCAGCCCCTTTACTCCTACGAGCAGTACTTC.

V gene TRBV9 combines with J gene TRBJ1-1; unclear D gene. Per the germline V gene, CDR1 is SGDLS and CDR2 is YYNGEE. The V end was cut by 4 bases, the J end by 8 bases, with 15 bases between. The CDR3 loop spans 13 amino acids. The CDR3 DNA sequence: TGTGCCAGCAGCCCCAGTTGGAACGGGGAAGCTTTCTTT. Protein: CASSPSWNGEAFF.